The source of this T cell receptor (beta chain) is a study of shared clonotypes between healthy human individuals. This clone appeared a single time. The target antigen is unknown. Study-level points and caveats: Between a handful of donors, naive CD4 clonotypes were shared at a level of roughly 5.5%. Estimated richness was generally greater in naive than memory subsets.

The CDR3 has 16 residues. Germline CDR1 and CDR2: SGHDN and FVKESK. J was trimmed by 4 bases and V by 0 bases; bases with no gene match: 7. Evenly divided among several immunoSEQ plates was the genomic DNA of each subset. A 200 ng quantity of DNA, 29,000 or so T cell genomes, went into the sorted-subset replicate PCRs. This table comes from immunoSEQ multiplex PCR, and its TCRdb copy is limited to in-frame clones, with some not included. The sample yields over a million clones, 96% seen once. This receptor was obtained from a man aged 25 to 40 in good health. The chain joins TRBV14 to TRBJ2-3; 7 bases line up with TRBD2. The sequencing sample was made of naive CD4+ T cells sorted from blood. The subset here: CD45RA+ positively selected. The CDR3 here is CASSQDQGTIPDTQYF. In nucleotides, the CDR3 is TGTGCCAGCAGCCAAGATCAAGGGACTATACCAGATACGCAGTATTTT. Full variable domain (outside the CDR3, taken from reference TRBV14 and TRBJ2-3): EAGVTQFPSHSVIEKGQTVTLRCDPISGHDNLYWYRRVMGKEIKFLLHFVKESKQDESGMPNNRFLAERTGGTYSTLKVQPAELEDSGVYFCASSQDQGTIPDTQYFGPGTRLTVL.